The 13 T cell receptor beta chains below all came from one sample that was sequenced in a study of cytomegalovirus exposure and HLA in healthy donors. Primers for the PCR totalled 60 Vbeta and 13 Jbeta. Data came from immunoSEQ multiplex PCR; TCRdb stores just in-frame clones and leaves some out. The sample shows approximately 110,000 clones, and more than 0.9% sits with its ten largest clones. Specimen: PBMCs. These receptors originate from a man in his late teens or twenties in good health and CMV-seronegative.

V is TRBV7-9 and J is TRBJ1-1, with D perhaps matching TRBD1 (5 bases). The CDR3 consists of 15 residues. Germline V CDR1 and CDR2: SEHNR, FQNEAQ (reference sequence). The germline V and J ends were trimmed by 6 bases and 3 bases, with 17 bases remaining between them. For the CDR3, the DNA is TGTGCCAGCAGACGTGGTACGGGGGGAGACACTGAAGCTTTCTTT. It codes for CASRRGTGGDTEAFF.

The chain recombines TRBV7-9 with TRBJ2-3; D call uncertain. Germline assignment: CDR1 SEHNR and CDR2 FQNEAQ (reference sequence). This CDR3 has 12 residues. Trimming pared 4 bases from V and 0 bases from J, leaving 2 bases between. CDR3 protein: CASSSSTDTQYF. The CDR3 coding sequence is TGTGCCAGCAGCTCGAGCACAGATACGCAGTATTTT.

The chain has TRBV10-3 and TRBJ2-3, with D possibly matching TRBD2 (6 bases). Trimming took off 0 bases at V and 5 bases at J, with 12 bases between the two ends. Germline V gene data show CDR1 as ENHRY and CDR2 as SYGVKD. The CDR3 has 15 residues. The CDR3 is CAISESLQGGDTQYF. The CDR3 nucleotides read TGTGCCATCAGTGAGTCGCTGCAGGGAGGAGATACGCAGTATTTT.

The chain carries TRBV7-2 and TRBJ1-5; no firm D call. V lost 3 bases and J lost 6, with 9 bases in between. CDR3 size: 13 residues. Germline values: CDR1 SGHTA, CDR2 FQGNSA. Here the CDR3 DNA reads TGTGCCAGCAGCTTGGAGGGAGGTCAGCCCCAGCATTTT. Its protein product is CASSLEGGQPQHF.

The CDR3 bases are TGTGCCAGTAGGACAGGGGGCGGTCAGCCCCAGCATTTT. It encodes CASRTGGGQPQHF. The chain uses TRBV19 and TRBJ1-5; 10 bases map to TRBD1. The germline CDR1 and CDR2 sequences are LNHDA and SQIVND (reference sequence). V was clipped by 6 bases and J by 6 bases; unmatched bases: 2. The CDR3 sequence is 13 residues long.

The chain is built from TRBV28 and TRBJ1-3; TRBD1 is a possible D gene (5 bases). This CDR3 spans 14 amino acids. Trimming took 6 bases from V and 0 from J, leaving 9 bases between them. Germline V gene data show CDR1 as MDHEN and CDR2 as SYDVKM. The CDR3 region is CASRVTVSGNTIYF. The CDR3 nucleotides are TGTGCCAGCAGAGTGACAGTCTCTGGAAACACCATATATTTT.

This sequence joins TRBV19 and TRBJ2-1, with TRBD2 matching over 7 bases. The CDR3 spans 12 residues. The V and J ends lost 5 bases and 8 bases, in that order; junction bases with no gene match: 3. The germline gives CDR1 LNHDA, CDR2 SQIVND (reference sequence). The CDR3 sequence is CASSQRDYEQFF. The CDR3 bases are TGTGCCAGTAGTCAGCGGGACTATGAGCAGTTCTTC.

This chain links TRBV6-5 with TRBJ2-2; tentative D call: TRBD1 (6 bases). V gave up 6 bases and J gave up 4 bases, with 12 bases separating them. CDR3 length: 14 amino acids. Per germline, CDR1 MNHEY and CDR2 SVGAGI. CDR3 bases: TGTGCCAGCAGGCCGGACAGCATCACCGGGGAGCTGTTTTTT. This gives the protein CASRPDSITGELFF.

This chain links TRBV6-1 with TRBJ2-3; 14 bases map to TRBD2. The CDR3 has 15 amino acids. CDR1 is MNHNS, CDR2 SASEGT, per germline. The V gene end was trimmed by 4 bases and the J gene end by 6 bases; junction bases not matched to a gene: 3. The CDR3 coding sequence is TGTGCCAGCAGTGGACTAGCGGGGGGGCAGGATACGCAGTATTTT. Translating gives CASSGLAGGQDTQYF.

The chain couples TRBV11-2 to TRBJ1-1, with TRBD1 as a possible D gene (6 bases). Trimming stripped 4 bases from V and 0 bases from J, with 12 bases between. Germline V gives CDR1 SGHAT, CDR2 FQNNGV. The CDR3 runs to 15 residues. The CDR3 protein is CASSSLQGVNTEAFF. Here the CDR3 DNA reads TGTGCCAGCAGCTCCCTACAGGGTGTGAACACTGAAGCTTTCTTT.

The chain links TRBV25-1 to TRBJ1-2, with unresolved D. The V gene lost 3 bases and the J gene lost 2 bases, with 4 bases spanning the gap. Germline CDR1 and CDR2: MGHDK and SYGVNS. The CDR3 consists of 12 residues. DNA for the CDR3: TGTGCCAGCAGTGACCCAAACTATGGCTACACCTTC. Its translation is CASSDPNYGYTF.

This sequence joins TRBV12-5 and TRBJ1-5; D is uncertain. The ends were cut back, 3 bases at V and 4 bases at J, with 10 bases in the middle. Germline lookup yields CDR1 LGHNT and CDR2 FRNRAP. The CDR3 extends over 14 amino acids. In nucleotides, the CDR3 is TGTGCTAGTGGTTTAAACCGGGTGAATCAGCCCCAGCATTTT. As protein: CASGLNRVNQPQHF.

The CDR3 loop reads CASSILAGVDEQFF. CDR3 nucleotide sequence: TGTGCCAGTAGTATTCTCGCGGGAGTTGATGAGCAGTTCTTC. The V and J genes are TRBV19 and TRBJ2-1, with 7 bases matching TRBD2. Germline loops: CDR1 LNHDA, CDR2 SQIVND (reference sequence). This CDR3 region has 14 residues. The V and J ends lost 3 bases and 8 bases, in that order; junction bases with no gene match: 7.